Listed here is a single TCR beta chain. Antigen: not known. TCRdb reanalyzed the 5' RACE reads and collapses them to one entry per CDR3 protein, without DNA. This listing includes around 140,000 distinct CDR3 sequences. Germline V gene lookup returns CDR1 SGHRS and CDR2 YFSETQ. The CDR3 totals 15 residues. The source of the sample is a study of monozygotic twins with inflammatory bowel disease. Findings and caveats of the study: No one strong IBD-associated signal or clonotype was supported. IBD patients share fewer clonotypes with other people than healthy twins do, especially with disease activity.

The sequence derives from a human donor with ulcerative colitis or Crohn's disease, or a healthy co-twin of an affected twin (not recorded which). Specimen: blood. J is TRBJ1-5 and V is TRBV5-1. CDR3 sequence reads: CASSSGVGNEQPQHF. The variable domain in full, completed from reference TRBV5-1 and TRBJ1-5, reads KAGVTQTPRYLIKTRGQQVTLSCSPISGHRSVSWYQQTPGQGLQFLFEYFSETQRNKGNFPGRFSGRQFSNSRSEMNVSTLELGDSALYLCASSSGVGNEQPQHFGDGTRLSIL.